These 27 T cell receptor beta chains were sequenced from one sample in a study of identical twins. MiXCR, run by TCRdb on the 5' RACE reads, gives a single entry per CDR3 protein. The data hold roughly 700,000 distinct CDR3 sequences, with around 8.3% observed a single time. This sample was shared with a second study, whose subject was yellow fever vaccine responses in identical twins.

The sample comprised PBMCs. These receptor sequences come from a woman in her late teens or twenties in good health.

This clonotype occurred a few times. The rearrangement joins TRBV20-1 to TRBJ1-1; D is uncertain. The germline gives CDR1 DFQATT, CDR2 SNEGSKA (reference sequence). Trimming left V 5 bases short and J 0 bases short, with 10 bases between. CDR3 size: 13 residues. The CDR3 nucleotides read TGCAGTGCTGGACGGAACTTGAACACTGAAGCTTTCTTT. Translating gives CSAGRNLNTEAFF.

This clonotype was observed many times. V is TRBV28 and J is TRBJ2-7; D is unclear. The CDR3 is 14 residues long. Germline lookup yields CDR1 MDHEN and CDR2 SYDVKM. Trimming removed 3 bases from V and 1 base from J, with 10 bases in between. CDR3 residues: CASSFSGASYEQYF. CDR3 nucleotides: TGTGCCAGCAGTTTCAGTGGAGCGTCCTACGAGCAGTACTTC.

This clonotype showed up many times. The chain carries TRBV29-1 and TRBJ1-1; D is perhaps TRBD1 (6 bases). The CDR3 length is 13 residues. Germline lookup yields CDR1 SQVTM and CDR2 ANQGSEA. The V end was cut by 7 bases, the J end by 1 base, with 13 bases between. CDR3 residues: CSADLTGNTEAFF. The CDR3 coding sequence is TGCAGCGCGGACTTGACAGGGAACACTGAAGCTTTCTTT.

The sample holds many counts of this clonotype. The rearrangement uses TRBV4-1 and TRBJ2-1; 9 bases agree with TRBD1. The CDR3 extends over 16 amino acids. The V segment lost 1 base and the J segment 8 bases; nucleotides outside the gene matches: 9. Germline CDR1 MGHRA, CDR2 YSYEKL. The CDR3 sequence: CASSQAMGQGLYEQFF. For the CDR3, the DNA is TGCGCCAGCAGCCAAGCAATGGGACAGGGTTTGTATGAGCAGTTCTTC.

This rearrangement joins TRBV5-1 to TRBJ2-5; 8 nucleotides line up with TRBD2. Trimming cost V 4 bases and J 4 bases; bases outside gene matches: 9. Looked up from germline, CDR1 is SGHRS and CDR2 is YFSETQ. The CDR3 covers 15 residues. CDR3 residues: CASSLDSGIAETQYF. The CDR3 region has the DNA TGCGCCAGCAGCCTGGATAGCGGGATAGCAGAGACCCAGTACTTC.

V gene TRBV10-3 combines with J gene TRBJ2-3; 8 nucleotides match TRBD2. The CDR3 sequence is 15 residues long. V gave up 6 bases and J gave up 0 bases; unmatched junction bases: 5. Germline values: CDR1 ENHRY, CDR2 SYGVKD. CDR3 in amino acids: CAIRETSESTDTQYF. The CDR3 bases are TGTGCCATCAGGGAGACTAGCGAGAGCACAGATACGCAGTATTTT.

The rearrangement uses TRBV4-2 and TRBJ1-6, with 8 bases lining up with TRBD1. The V and J ends lost 0 bases and 13 bases, in that order; junction bases with no gene match: 8. Germline-derived CDR1 and CDR2 are LGHNA and YNFKEQ. The CDR3 sequence is 15 residues long. The CDR3 region has the DNA TGTGCCAGCAGCCAAGAAGGACAGGGAGCGTACCCCCTCCACTTT. Residues: CASSQEGQGAYPLHF.

This clonotype has just a few counts. The chain employs TRBV6-2 or TRBV6-3 and TRBJ2-1; 14 nucleotides agree with TRBD2. There are 18 residues in the CDR3. V shed 4 bases, J shed 8 bases, and the junction held 13 bases outside the gene matches. Germline V gene data show CDR1 as MNHEY and CDR2 as SVGEGT. CDR3 in amino acids: CASSFAPGLAGDEDEQFF. The CDR3 nucleotides are TGTGCCAGCAGTTTTGCCCCGGGACTAGCGGGAGATGAGGATGAGCAGTTCTTC.

Comments on this clonotype: The CDR3 does not end in the conserved phenylalanine or tryptophan, so this is likely a read error. The gene calls are TRBV7-6 and TRBJ2-2; 13 bases are shared with TRBD2. This CDR3 is 20 amino acids long. The J segment lost 0 bases and the V segment lost 4 bases, leaving 11 bases of the junction unmatched. CDR1 is SGHVS, CDR2 FNYEAQ, per germline. CDR3 nucleotides: TGTGCCAGCAGCTCACCCCCGACTAGCGGGAGGTACGCGAACACCGGGGAGCTGTTTCTT. Translation: CASSSPPTSGRYANTGELFL.

The sample holds many counts of this clonotype. CDR3: CASSIGQANTF. CDR3 nucleotides: TGTGCCAGCAGTATCGGACAGGCGAACACCTTC. The rearrangement joins TRBV12-3 or TRBV12-4 to TRBJ1-2, with 7 bases identical to TRBD1. V shed 5 bases, J shed 12 bases, and the junction held 6 bases outside the gene matches. This CDR3 region has 11 residues.

This clonotype was counted only a few times. The CDR3 is CASSFIRSLGEQYF. DNA of the CDR3: TGTGCCAGCAGTTTTATACGGAGCCTCGGCGAGCAGTACTTC. This chain joins TRBV12-3 or TRBV12-4 and TRBJ2-7; D is unresolved. This CDR3 contains 14 residues. V was pared by 3 bases and J by 6 bases, with 15 bases between.

This clonotype showed up many times. The V and J genes are TRBV9 and TRBJ1-4, with D maybe TRBD1 (6 bases). Trimming stripped 0 bases from V and 6 bases from J, with 15 bases between. This CDR3 contains 16 residues. Germline CDR1 SGDLS, CDR2 YYNGEE. In nucleotides, the CDR3 is TGTGCCAGCAGCGTAGCCGTTGGAGGGGGTGATGAAAAACTGTTTTTT. Its protein is CASSVAVGGGDEKLFF.

This clonotype was found a few times. The CDR3 spells CASSLSVSGGTDTQYF. In DNA, the CDR3 is TGTGCCAGCAGCTTAAGCGTCTCCGGGGGCACAGATACGCAGTATTTT. The rearrangement links TRBV7-2 to TRBJ2-3; D might be TRBD2 (5 bases). V was trimmed by 2 bases and J by 1 base, leaving 13 bases between them. This CDR3 spans 16 amino acids. The germline CDR1 and CDR2 sequences are SGHTA and FQGNSA.

In its sample, this clonotype was seen a few times. This chain connects TRBV4-1 to TRBJ1-2; unclear D gene. Per the germline V gene, CDR1 is MGHRA and CDR2 is YSYEKL. Trimming removed 1 base at V and 4 bases at J, with 10 bases between. This CDR3 has 14 amino acids. The DNA for the CDR3 is TGCGCCAGCAGCCAAGTACAGAGTGGCTATGGCTACACCTTC. This encodes CASSQVQSGYGYTF.

Only a few counts were recorded for this clonotype. The V and J genes are TRBV12-3 or TRBV12-4 and TRBJ1-4; no clear D gene. Trimming took off 5 bases at V and 1 base at J, with 8 bases between the two ends. The CDR3 sequence is 14 residues long. CDR3 region: CASSTHVTNEKLFF. The DNA of the CDR3 is TGTGCCAGCAGTACTCACGTAACTAATGAAAAACTGTTTTTT.

The table lists this clonotype with a few counts. This chain connects TRBV28 to TRBJ1-1, with D possibly matching TRBD1 (5 bases). The ends were cut back, 1 base at V and 0 bases at J, with 9 bases in the middle. The germline CDR1 and CDR2 sequences are MDHEN and SYDVKM. The CDR3 consists of 15 residues. The CDR3 protein is CASSLSTRVNTEAFF. The CDR3 DNA sequence: TGTGCCAGCAGTTTATCCACCAGGGTGAACACTGAAGCTTTCTTT.

This clonotype was observed a few times. Germline is not matched at one junction end, which may reflect a read error. The chain combines TRBV18 with TRBJ2-7; D could derive from TRBD1 or TRBD2 (5 bases each). CDR3 size: 17 residues. Germline V gene data show CDR1 as KGHSH and CDR2 as LQKENI. The CDR3 protein is CASSPPRDRPSSYEQYF. CDR3 DNA sequence: TGTGCCAGCTCTCCACCCCGGGACCGCCCGAGCTCCTACGAGCAGTACTTC.

This clonotype was counted many times. The V gene is TRBV3-1, the J gene TRBJ2-1, with D possibly being TRBD1 (6 bases). Germline V CDR1 and CDR2: LGHDT, YNNKEL (reference sequence). V lost 1 base, J lost 10 bases, and 11 bases lay in between. This CDR3 is built from 13 residues. CDR3 sequence (DNA): TGTGCCAGCAGCCAAGTTATGGGGGCCGAGCAGTTCTTC. This translates into CASSQVMGAEQFF.

Many counts were recorded for this clonotype. The gene calls are TRBV6-2 or TRBV6-3 and TRBJ2-5; D call uncertain. This CDR3 comprises 12 residues. Germline V gene sequence: CDR1 MNHEY, CDR2 SVGEGT. V shed 6 bases and J shed 5 bases, with 10 bases lying between them. This CDR3 is CASSLIQETQYF. In nucleotides, the CDR3 is TGTGCCAGCAGCTTAATTCAGGAGACCCAGTACTTC.

This clonotype occurred a few times. The rearrangement joins TRBV12-3 or TRBV12-4 to TRBJ1-1; 7 bases are shared with TRBD1. Losses at the gene ends were 0 bases for V and 0 bases for J; bases not matched to a gene: 10. The length of the CDR3 is 18 residues. CDR3 bases: TGTGCCAGCAGTTTAGCGCCAGGGGGTTTACGATTGAACACTGAAGCTTTCTTT. Its protein product is CASSLAPGGLRLNTEAFF.

The chain is built from TRBV15 and TRBJ2-7; 12 bases agree with TRBD2. Germline CDR1 is LNHNV and CDR2 is YYDKDF (reference sequence). After removal of 0 bases from V and 2 bases from J, the junction contained 8 bases not matched to a gene. The CDR3 runs 18 residues. CDR3 in amino acids: CATSRDPLAGGGAYEQYF. The CDR3 DNA reads as TGTGCCACCAGCAGAGATCCCCTAGCGGGAGGGGGGGCCTACGAGCAGTACTTC.

The CDR3 loop reads CASSAAGSRNQPQHF. In nucleotides, the CDR3 is TGTGCCAGCAGCGCCGCCGGCTCCCGCAATCAGCCCCAGCATTTT. This chain joins TRBV9 and TRBJ1-5; unclear D gene. The germline gives CDR1 SGDLS, CDR2 YYNGEE. This CDR3 spans 15 amino acids. Trimming took off 3 bases at V and 2 bases at J, with 12 bases between the two ends.

This clonotype was observed at least ten times. The CDR3 DNA reads TGCAGCGGAGGGGGAGACCCATACAATGAGCAGTTCTTC. Residues: CSGGGDPYNEQFF. The rearrangement uses TRBV29-1 and TRBJ2-1, with D perhaps matching TRBD1 (6 bases). V lost 7 bases, J lost 4 bases, and 14 bases lay in between. This CDR3 contains 13 residues. Per germline, CDR1 SQVTM and CDR2 ANQGSEA.

This clonotype showed up many times. The J gene is TRBJ2-1, the V gene TRBV7-9; a weak D match, TRBD2 (6 bases). The V and J ends lost 6 bases and 1 base respectively, with 13 bases between them. The germline gives CDR1 SEHNR, CDR2 FQNEAQ (reference sequence). CDR3 length equals 15 residues. CDR3: CASSYTGLSYNEQFF. CDR3 bases: TGTGCCAGCAGTTACACGGGACTTTCCTACAATGAGCAGTTCTTC. Variable domain in full (rest from reference TRBV7-9 and TRBJ2-1): DTGVSQNPRHKITKRGQNVTFRCDPISEHNRLYWYRQTLGQGPEFLTYFQNEAQLEKSRLLSDRFSAERPKGSFSTLEIQRTEQGDSAMYLCASSYTGLSYNEQFFGPGTRLTVL.

This clonotype was counted a few times. The chain is built from TRBV7-2 and TRBJ2-7; D may be TRBD1 or TRBD2 (5 bases each). The CDR3 covers 16 residues. With 5 bases removed from V and 2 bases from J, the gap between germline ends came to 19 bases. Germline V gene lookup returns CDR1 SGHTA and CDR2 FQGNSA. This chain's CDR3 is CASSPREGSATYEQYF. For the CDR3, the DNA is TGTGCCAGCAGCCCGAGAGAGGGGAGTGCAACCTACGAGCAGTACTTC.

The DNA of the CDR3 is TGTGCCAGCAGCACTGAACTGCAAGAGACCCAGTACTTC. Translation: CASSTELQETQYF. The rearrangement joins TRBV5-4 to TRBJ2-5; no reliable D call. V gave up 4 bases and J gave up 2 bases, with 9 bases separating them. Germline lookup yields CDR1 SGHNT and CDR2 YYREEE (reference sequence). The CDR3 sequence is 13 residues long.

The chain joins TRBV6-5 to TRBJ2-2; D is uncertain. CDR1 and CDR2 (germline): MNHEY, SVGAGI. V lost 6 bases to trimming and J lost 7 bases, with 6 bases between them. The CDR3 contains 11 residues. In nucleotides, the CDR3 is TGTGCCAGCAGAGACATCGGGGAGCTGTTTTTT. Its protein is CASRDIGELFF.